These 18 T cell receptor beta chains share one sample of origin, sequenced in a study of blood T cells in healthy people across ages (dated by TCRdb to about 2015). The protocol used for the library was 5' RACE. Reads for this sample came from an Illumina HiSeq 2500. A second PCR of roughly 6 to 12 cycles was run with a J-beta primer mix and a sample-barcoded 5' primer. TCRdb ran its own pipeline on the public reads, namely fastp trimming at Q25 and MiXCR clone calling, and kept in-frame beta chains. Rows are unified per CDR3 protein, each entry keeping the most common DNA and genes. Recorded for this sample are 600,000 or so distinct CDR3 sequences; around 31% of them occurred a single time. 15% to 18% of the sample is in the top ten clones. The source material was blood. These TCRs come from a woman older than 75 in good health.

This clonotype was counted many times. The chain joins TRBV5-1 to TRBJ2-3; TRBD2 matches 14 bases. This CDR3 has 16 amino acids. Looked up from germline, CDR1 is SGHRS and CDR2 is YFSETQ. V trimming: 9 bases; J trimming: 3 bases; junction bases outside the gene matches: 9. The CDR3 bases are TGCGCCAACCTTCGGACTAGCGGGGGGTGGACAGATACGCAGTATTTT. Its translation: CANLRTSGGWTDTQYF.

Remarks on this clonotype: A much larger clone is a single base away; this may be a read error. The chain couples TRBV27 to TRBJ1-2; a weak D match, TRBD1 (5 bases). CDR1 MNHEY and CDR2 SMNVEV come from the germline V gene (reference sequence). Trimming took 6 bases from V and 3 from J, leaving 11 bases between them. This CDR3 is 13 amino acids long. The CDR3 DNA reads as TGTGCCAGCAGCTCCGGGGCAGACTATGGCTACACCTTC. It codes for CASSSGADYGYTF.

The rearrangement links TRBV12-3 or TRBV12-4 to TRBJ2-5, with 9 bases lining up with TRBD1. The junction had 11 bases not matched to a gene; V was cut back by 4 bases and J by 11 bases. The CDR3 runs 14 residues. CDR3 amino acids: CASSWGTGMQEQYF. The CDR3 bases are TGTGCCAGCAGTTGGGGGACAGGGATGCAAGAGCAGTACTTC.

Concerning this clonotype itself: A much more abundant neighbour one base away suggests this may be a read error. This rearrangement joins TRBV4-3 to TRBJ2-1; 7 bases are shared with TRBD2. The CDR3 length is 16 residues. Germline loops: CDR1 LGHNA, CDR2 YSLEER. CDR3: CASGQDLGWGGAEQFF. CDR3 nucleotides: TGCGCCAGCGGCCAAGATCTGGGGTGGGGGGGAGCTGAGCAGTTCTTC.

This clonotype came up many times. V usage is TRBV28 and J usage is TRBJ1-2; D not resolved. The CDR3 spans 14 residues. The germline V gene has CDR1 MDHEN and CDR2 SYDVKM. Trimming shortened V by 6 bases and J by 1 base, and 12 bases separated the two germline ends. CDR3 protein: CASSAAGNNYGYTF. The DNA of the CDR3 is TGTGCCAGCAGCGCCGCGGGGAATAACTATGGCTACACCTTC.

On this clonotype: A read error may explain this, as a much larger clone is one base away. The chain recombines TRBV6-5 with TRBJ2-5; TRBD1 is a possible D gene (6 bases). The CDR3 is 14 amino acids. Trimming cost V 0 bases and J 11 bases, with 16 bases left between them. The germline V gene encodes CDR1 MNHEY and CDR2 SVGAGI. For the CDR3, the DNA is TGTGCCAGCAGTTACTCTTTCGGGGACAATGAGCAGTACTTC. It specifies CASSYSFGDNEQYF.

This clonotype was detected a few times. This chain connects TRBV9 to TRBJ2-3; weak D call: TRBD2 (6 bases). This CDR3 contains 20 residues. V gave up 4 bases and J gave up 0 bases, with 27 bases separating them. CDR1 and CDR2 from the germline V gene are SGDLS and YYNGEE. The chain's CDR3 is CASSPLYNLDLSGSTDTQYF. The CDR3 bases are TGTGCCAGCAGCCCACTTTACAATCTTGACTTGAGCGGGAGCACAGATACGCAGTATTTT.

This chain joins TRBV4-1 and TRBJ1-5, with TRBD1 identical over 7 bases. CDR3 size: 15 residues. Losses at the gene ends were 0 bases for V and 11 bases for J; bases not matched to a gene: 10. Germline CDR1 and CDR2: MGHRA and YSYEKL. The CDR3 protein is CASSQDPRQGRAQHF. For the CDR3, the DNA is TGCGCCAGCAGCCAAGATCCCCGACAGGGTCGAGCCCAGCATTTT.

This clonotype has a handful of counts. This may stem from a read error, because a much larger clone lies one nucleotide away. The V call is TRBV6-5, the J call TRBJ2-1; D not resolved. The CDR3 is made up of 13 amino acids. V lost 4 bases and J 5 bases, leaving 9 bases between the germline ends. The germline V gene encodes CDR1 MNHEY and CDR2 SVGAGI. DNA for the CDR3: TGTGCCAGCAGTTGCGAACCTAACAATGAGCAGTTCTTC. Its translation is CASSCEPNNEQFF.

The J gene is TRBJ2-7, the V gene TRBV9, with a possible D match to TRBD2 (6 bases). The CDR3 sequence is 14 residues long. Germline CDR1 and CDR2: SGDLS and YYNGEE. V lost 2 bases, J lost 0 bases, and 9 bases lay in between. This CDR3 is CASSVHGSSYEQYF. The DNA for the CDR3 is TGTGCCAGCAGCGTCCACGGGAGCTCCTACGAGCAGTACTTC.

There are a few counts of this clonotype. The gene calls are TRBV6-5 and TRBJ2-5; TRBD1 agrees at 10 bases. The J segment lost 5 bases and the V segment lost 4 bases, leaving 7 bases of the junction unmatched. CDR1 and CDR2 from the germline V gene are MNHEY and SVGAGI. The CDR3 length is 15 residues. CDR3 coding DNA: TGTGCCAGCAGTTCCGACAGGGGGCGCCGGGAGACCCAGTACTTC. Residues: CASSSDRGRRETQYF.

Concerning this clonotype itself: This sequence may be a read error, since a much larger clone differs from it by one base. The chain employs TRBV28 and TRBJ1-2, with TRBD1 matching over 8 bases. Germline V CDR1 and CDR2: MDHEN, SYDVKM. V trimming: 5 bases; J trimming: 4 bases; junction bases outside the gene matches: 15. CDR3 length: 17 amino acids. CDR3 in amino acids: CASSLRPYRGGVYGYTF. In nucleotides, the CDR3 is TGTGCCAGCAGTCTCCGACCGTACAGGGGGGGTGTCTATGGCTACACCTTC.

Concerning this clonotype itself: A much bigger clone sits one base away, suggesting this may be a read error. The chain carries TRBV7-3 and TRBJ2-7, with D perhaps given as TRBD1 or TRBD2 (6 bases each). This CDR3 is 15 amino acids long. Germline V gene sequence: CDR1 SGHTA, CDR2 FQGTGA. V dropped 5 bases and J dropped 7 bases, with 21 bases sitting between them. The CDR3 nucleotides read TGTGCCAGCAGCGGTACAGGGCGGCGGGACAATGAGCAGTACTTC. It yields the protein CASSGTGRRDNEQYF.

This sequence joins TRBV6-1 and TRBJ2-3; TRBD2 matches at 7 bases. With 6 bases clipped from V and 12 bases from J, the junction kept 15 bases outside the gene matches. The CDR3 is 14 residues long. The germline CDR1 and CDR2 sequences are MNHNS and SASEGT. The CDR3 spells CASSPNLSGEVQYF. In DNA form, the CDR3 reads TGTGCCAGCAGCCCTAACCTGAGCGGGGAGGTACAGTATTTT.

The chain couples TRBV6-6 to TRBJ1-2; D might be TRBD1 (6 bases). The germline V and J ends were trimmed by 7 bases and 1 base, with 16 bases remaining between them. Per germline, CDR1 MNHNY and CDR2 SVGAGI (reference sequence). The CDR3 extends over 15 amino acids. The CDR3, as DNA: TGTGCCAGCACAGCTGGACAGAGGAGTAACTATGGCTACACCTTC. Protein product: CASTAGQRSNYGYTF.

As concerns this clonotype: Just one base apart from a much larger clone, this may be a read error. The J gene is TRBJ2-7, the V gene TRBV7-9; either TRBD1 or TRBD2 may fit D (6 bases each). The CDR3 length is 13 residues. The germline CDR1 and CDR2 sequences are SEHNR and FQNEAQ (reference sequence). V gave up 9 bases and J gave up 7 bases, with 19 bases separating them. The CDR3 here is CASGRTANNEQYF. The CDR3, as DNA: TGTGCCAGTGGGAGGACAGCGAACAATGAGCAGTACTTC.

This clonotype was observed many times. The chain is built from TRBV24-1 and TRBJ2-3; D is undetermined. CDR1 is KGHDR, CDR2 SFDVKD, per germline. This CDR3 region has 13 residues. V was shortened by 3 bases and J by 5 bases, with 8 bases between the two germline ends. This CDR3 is CATSDTPGDTQYF. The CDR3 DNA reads TGTGCCACCAGTGATACCCCGGGAGATACGCAGTATTTT.

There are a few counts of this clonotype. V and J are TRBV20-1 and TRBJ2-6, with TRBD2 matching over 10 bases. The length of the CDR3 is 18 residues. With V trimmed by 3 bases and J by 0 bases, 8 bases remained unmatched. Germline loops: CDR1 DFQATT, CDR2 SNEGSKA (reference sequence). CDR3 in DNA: TGCAGTGCTAGGAGCTCTAGCGGGGGCTACTCTGGGGCCAACGTCCTGACTTTC. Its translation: CSARSSSGGYSGANVLTF.